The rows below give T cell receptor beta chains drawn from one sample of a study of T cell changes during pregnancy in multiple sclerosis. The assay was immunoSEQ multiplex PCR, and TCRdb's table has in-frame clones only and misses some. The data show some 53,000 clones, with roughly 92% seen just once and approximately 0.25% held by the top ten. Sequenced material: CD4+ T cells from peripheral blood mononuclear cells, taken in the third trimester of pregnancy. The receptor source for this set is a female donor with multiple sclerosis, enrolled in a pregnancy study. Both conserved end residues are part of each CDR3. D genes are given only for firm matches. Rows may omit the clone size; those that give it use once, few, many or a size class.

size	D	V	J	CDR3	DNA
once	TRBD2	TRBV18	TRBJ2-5	CASSRSGLAGQETQYF	TGTGCCAGCTCTCGCTCTGGACTAGCGGGGCAAGAGACCCAGTACTTC
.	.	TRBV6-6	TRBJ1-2	CASSAGQRYGYTF	TGTGCCAGCAGTGCCGGACAGCGCTATGGCTACACCTTC
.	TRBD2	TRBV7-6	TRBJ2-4	CASSLGISGGENIQYF	TGTGCCAGCAGCTTAGGGATCAGCGGGGGCGAAAACATTCAGTACTTC
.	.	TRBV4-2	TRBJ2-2	CASSRGGGQGGELFF	TGTGCCAGCAGCCGAGGGGGGGGGCAAGGCGGGGAGCTGTTTTTT
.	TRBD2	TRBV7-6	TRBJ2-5	CASSSSGSGYQETQYF	TGTGCCAGCAGCTCCAGCGGGAGCGGGTACCAAGAGACCCAGTACTTC
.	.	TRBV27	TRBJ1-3	CASRTLDNSAGNTIYF	TGTGCCAGCAGGACCTTAGACAACTCTGCTGGAAACACCATATATTTT
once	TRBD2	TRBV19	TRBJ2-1	CASSIVSSGGRYNEQFF	TGTGCCAGTAGTATCGTGTCTAGCGGGGGGCGGTACAATGAGCAGTTCTTC
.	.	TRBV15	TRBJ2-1	CATSREGPAAHEQFF	TGTGCCACCAGCAGAGAAGGGCCAGCGGCGCATGAGCAGTTCTTC
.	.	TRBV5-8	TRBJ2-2	CASSSLSTGPNTGELFF	TGTGCCAGCAGCTCCCTTAGCACGGGTCCGAACACCGGGGAGCTGTTTTTT
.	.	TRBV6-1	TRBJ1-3	CASSAGANSGNTIYF	TGTGCCAGCAGTGCTGGGGCTAACTCTGGAAACACCATATATTTT
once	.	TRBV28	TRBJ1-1	CASSLTAKEAFF	TGTGCCAGCAGTTTAACAGCAAAAGAAGCTTTCTTT
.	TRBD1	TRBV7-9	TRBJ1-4	CASSWTRDRGDEKLFF	TGTGCCAGCAGCTGGACCCGGGACAGGGGGGATGAAAAACTGTTTTTT
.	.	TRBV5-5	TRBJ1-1	CASSFRVGNTEAFF	TGTGCCAGCAGCTTCAGGGTAGGGAACACTGAAGCTTTCTTT
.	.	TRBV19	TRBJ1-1	CASTTPRNTEAFF	TGTGCCAGTACCACACCCAGGAACACTGAAGCTTTCTTT
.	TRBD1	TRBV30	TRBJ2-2	CAWRGTGLTGELFF	TGTGCCTGGAGAGGGACAGGTTTAACCGGGGAGCTGTTTTTT
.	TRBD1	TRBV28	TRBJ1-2	CASSRGTGESNYGYTF	TGTGCCAGCAGTCGCGGGACAGGGGAAAGCAACTATGGCTACACCTTC
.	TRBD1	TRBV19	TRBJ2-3	CASSMPGQGGNTQYF	TGTGCCAGTAGTATGCCGGGACAGGGGGGGAATACGCAGTATTTT
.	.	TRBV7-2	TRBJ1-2	CASSLTAVGGSRYTF	TGTGCCAGCAGCTTAACGGCGGTCGGAGGGTCGCGCTACACCTTC
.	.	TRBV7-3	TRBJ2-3	CASSLSVVADTQYF	TGTGCCAGCAGCTTAAGTGTAGTAGCAGATACGCAGTATTTT
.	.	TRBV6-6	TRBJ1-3	CASSRTGGRNTIYF	TGTGCCAGCAGCCGGACGGGGGGGAGGAACACCATATATTTT
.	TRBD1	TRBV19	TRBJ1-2	CASSRDRANYGYTF	TGTGCCAGTAGTAGGGACAGGGCAAACTATGGCTACACCTTC
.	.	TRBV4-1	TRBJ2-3	CASSQVAGAGGSADTQYF	TGCGCCAGCAGCCAAGTTGCGGGTGCAGGGGGGTCAGCAGATACGCAGTATTTT
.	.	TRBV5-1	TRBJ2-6	CASSSYTNSGANVLTF	TGCGCCAGCAGCTCGTACACAAACTCTGGGGCCAACGTCCTGACTTTC
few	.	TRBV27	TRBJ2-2	CASSVTQGAGELFF	TGTGCCAGCAGCGTAACACAGGGCGCCGGGGAGCTGTTTTTT
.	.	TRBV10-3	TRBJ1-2	CAISEEQNYGYTF	TGTGCCATCAGTGAGGAACAGAACTATGGCTACACCTTC
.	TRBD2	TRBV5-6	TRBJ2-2	CASSLPLADTGELFF	TGTGCCAGCAGCTTGCCCCTAGCGGACACCGGGGAGCTGTTTTTT
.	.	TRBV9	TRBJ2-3	CASSTGVSGRTDTQYF	TGTGCCAGCAGCACAGGGGTCAGCGGGCGCACAGATACGCAGTATTTT
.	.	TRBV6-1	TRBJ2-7	CASRALRGGYEQYF	TGTGCCAGCAGGGCGTTAAGGGGCGGCTACGAGCAGTACTTC
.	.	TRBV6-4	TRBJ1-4	CASSVGGSNEKLFF	TGTGCCAGCAGTGTCGGAGGATCTAATGAAAAACTGTTTTTT
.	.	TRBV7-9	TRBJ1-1	CASSLVRDTEAFF	TGTGCCAGCAGCTTAGTTAGAGACACTGAAGCTTTCTTT
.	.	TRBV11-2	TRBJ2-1	CASSSGPRRQFF	TGTGCCAGCAGCTCAGGCCCCAGAAGGCAGTTCTTC
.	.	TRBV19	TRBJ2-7	CASSPNDRPSYEQYF	TGTGCCAGTAGTCCGAACGACAGGCCCTCCTACGAGCAGTACTTC
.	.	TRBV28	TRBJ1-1	CASSAWDGGGHTEAFF	TGTGCCAGCAGCGCGTGGGACGGGGGGGGCCACACTGAAGCTTTCTTT
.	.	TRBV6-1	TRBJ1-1	CASRQVMNTEAFF	TGTGCCAGCAGACAGGTGATGAACACTGAAGCTTTCTTT
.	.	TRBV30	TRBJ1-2	CAWRPRDGYTF	TGTGCCTGGAGACCGAGGGATGGCTACACCTTC
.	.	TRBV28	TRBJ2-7	CASSRTQGSAYEQYF	TGTGCCAGCAGCCGAACACAGGGAAGCGCCTACGAGCAGTACTTC
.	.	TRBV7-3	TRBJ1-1	CASSLVGGADTEAFF	TGTGCCAGCAGCTTAGTAGGAGGGGCGGACACTGAAGCTTTCTTT
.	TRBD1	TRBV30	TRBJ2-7	CAWSSDRGPYEQYF	TGTGCCTGGAGTTCGGACAGGGGTCCCTACGAGCAGTACTTC
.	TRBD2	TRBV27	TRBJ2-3	CASSLGGGSFKYF	TGTGCCAGCAGTTTAGGTGGCGGGAGTTTTAAGTATTTT
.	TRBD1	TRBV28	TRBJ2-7	CASSEGAVHEQYF	TGTGCCAGCAGTGAGGGGGCGGTCCACGAGCAGTACTTC
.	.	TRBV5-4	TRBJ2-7	CASSLETLEQYF	TGTGCCAGCAGCTTGGAGACACTCGAGCAGTACTTC
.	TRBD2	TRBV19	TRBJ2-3	CASSSPTSGGVDTQYF	TGTGCCAGTAGTTCCCCGACTAGCGGGGGTGTAGATACGCAGTATTTT
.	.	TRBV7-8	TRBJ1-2	CASSLAPGYGYTF	TGTGCCAGCAGCTTAGCGCCGGGGTATGGCTACACCTTC
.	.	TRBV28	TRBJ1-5	CASSDPRGNSQPQHF	TGTGCCAGCAGTGACCCCCGGGGGAATAGTCAGCCCCAGCATTTT
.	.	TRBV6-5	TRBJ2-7	CASSPAGVPEQYF	TGTGCCAGCAGCCCCGCAGGCGTCCCCGAGCAGTACTTC
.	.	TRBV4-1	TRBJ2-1	CASSLFGVRGSSYNEQFF	TGCGCCAGCAGCCTCTTCGGGGTTCGGGGGTCCTCCTACAATGAGCAGTTCTTC
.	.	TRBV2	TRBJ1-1	CASARDSEAFF	TGTGCCAGCGCGAGGGACTCTGAAGCTTTCTTT
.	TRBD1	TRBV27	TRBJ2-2	CASSLHVRGLNTGELFF	TGTGCCAGCAGTTTACACGTCAGGGGGCTGAACACCGGGGAGCTGTTTTTT
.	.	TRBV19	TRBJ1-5	CASSIARGPQHF	TGTGCCAGTAGTATAGCGCGGGGGCCCCAGCATTTT
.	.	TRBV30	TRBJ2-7	CACARLTYEQYF	TGTGCCTGTGCGCGGCTAACCTACGAGCAGTACTTC
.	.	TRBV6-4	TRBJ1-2	CASSDSTGSYGYTF	TGTGCCAGCAGTGACTCGACCGGGAGCTATGGCTACACCTTC
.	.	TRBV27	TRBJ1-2	CASSIVVGGTYGYTF	TGTGCCAGCAGTATCGTCGTGGGGGGAACGTATGGCTACACCTTC
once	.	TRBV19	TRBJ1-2	CASSGRRREGGDGYTF	TGTGCCAGTAGTGGTCGCCGCCGGGAGGGGGGCGATGGCTACACCTTC